The clone carrying this TCR beta chain has more than one count but fewer than ten. Its antigen is still unknown. The same CDR3 arises from other DNA sequences in this sample as well. Germline V gives CDR1 SGDLS, CDR2 YYNGEE. This CDR3 has 13 residues. V lost 3 bases and J lost 5, with 9 bases in between. The data were taken from a study of shared clonotypes between healthy human individuals. Study results and limitations: Four donors had approximately 4.6% of their naive CD4 clonotypes in common.

Sorted-subset replicate PCRs used roughly 220 ng DNA, about 30,000 T cell genomes. Measured with immunoSEQ multiplex PCR; TCRdb has only the in-frame clones, and not every one. This table holds about 2.4 million clones, 80% to 95% found once. The sequencing input was naive CD4+ T cells from PBMCs. Subset denoted: CD45RA+ positively selected. The J gene is TRBJ1-5, the V gene TRBV9; D may be TRBD1 (6 bases). This clonotype was obtained from a man aged 18-30 years in good health. Some clones in this sample may be carry-over from other donors' samples. Written as DNA, the CDR3 is TGTGCCAGCAGCGCAGCAGGGGATCAGCCCCAGCATTTT. Translating gives CASSAAGDQPQHF.